This T cell receptor beta chain was identified during a study of blood T cell repertoires in COVID-19. At the level of the study: Sample material is recorded as cDNA or gDNA derived from T cells, B-cell-depleted T cells, or PBMCs.

V lost 4 bases, J lost 2 bases, and 12 bases lay in between. This CDR3 region has 14 residues. Per germline, CDR1 SGHNT and CDR2 YYREEE (reference sequence). Source study methods: For nucleated cells, counts were estimated from reference gene primer amplification. Clones were sequenced by immunoSEQ multiplex PCR, and TCRdb holds only the in-frame ones, with some missing. For V, J and clone size, that table is used; D and trimming come from the DNA. The data hold 52,000 or so clones, with around nine tenths observed a single time. This chain uses TRBV5-4 with TRBJ2-5; tentative D call: TRBD1 (5 bases). The sequenced sample consisted of peripheral blood. The TCR sequence derives from a human donor in a cohort sampled during active COVID-19. The CDR3 loop is CASSPGPGQETQYF. CDR3 bases: TGTGCCAGCAGCCCCGGCCCAGGGCAAGAGACCCAGTACTTC.